The 21 T cell receptor beta chains reported below all come from one sample, sequenced in a study of CD8 T cells in Susac syndrome (dated by TCRdb to about 2019). Libraries were built with the immunoSEQ multiplex PCR assay. RNA was extracted using the RNeasy kit, and about 0.45 to 1 ug of the RNA was reverse transcribed with random hexamers. The public reads were run again by TCRdb, first through fastp at Q25 and then through MiXCR, and only productive beta chains were kept. Rows with a matching CDR3 protein are joined into one entry that keeps the most common DNA and genes. In this sample the table shows fewer than 150,000 distinct CDR3 sequences, about 93% of which occur a single time. The top ten clonotypes cover approximately 0.24% of the sample. The sample comprised CD8+ T cells from PBMCs. These receptors were obtained from a human donor with multiple sclerosis.

The gene calls are TRBV9 and TRBJ1-3; 7 bases align to TRBD1. Germline V gives CDR1 SGDLS, CDR2 YYNGEE. The CDR3 is made up of 14 amino acids. Trimming removed 3 bases from V and 8 bases from J; junction bases left unmatched: 8. CDR3 sequence reads: CASSGPGQQDTIYF. The CDR3 nucleotides read TGTGCCAGCAGCGGACCGGGACAGCAGGACACCATATATTTT.

V is TRBV10-3 and J is TRBJ2-1; D remains ambiguous. The CDR3 is 13 amino acids. V lost 2 bases and J lost 6, with 8 bases in between. The germline CDR1 and CDR2 sequences are ENHRY and SYGVKD. CDR3 DNA sequence: TGTGCCATCAGTGAGGGTGGTGTCAATGAGCAGTTCTTC. It codes for CAISEGGVNEQFF.

The V and J genes are TRBV11-2 and TRBJ2-3, with 11 bases lining up with TRBD2. J was trimmed by 4 bases and V by 2 bases; bases with no gene match: 2. The CDR3 runs to 15 residues. Looked up from germline, CDR1 is SGHAT and CDR2 is FQNNGV. The CDR3 loop is CASSLLSGRADTQYF. The CDR3 nucleotides read TGTGCCAGCAGCTTACTTAGCGGGAGGGCAGATACGCAGTATTTT. Using reference TRBV11-2 and TRBJ2-3 for the parts outside the CDR3, the full variable domain is EAGVAQSPRYKIIEKRQSVAFWCNPISGHATLYWYQQILGQGPKLLIQFQNNGVVDDSQLPKDRFSAERLKGVDSTLKIQPAKLEDSAVYLCASSLLSGRADTQYFGPGTRLTVL.

This chain connects TRBV3-1 to TRBJ2-7, with D hard to call. Germline-derived CDR1 and CDR2 are LGHDT and YNNKEL (reference sequence). This CDR3 is 13 amino acids long. Trimming removed 3 bases at V and 6 bases at J, with 12 bases between. CDR3 sequence: CASSHAARVEQYF. The CDR3 bases are TGTGCCAGCAGCCACGCAGCCCGGGTCGAGCAGTACTTC.

The chain joins TRBV19 to TRBJ2-7; tentatively, D is TRBD2 (6 bases). V was cut by 0 bases and J by 0 bases, with 9 bases left in between. The CDR3 length is 15 residues. In germline, CDR1 is LNHDA, CDR2 SQIVND (reference sequence). CDR3 in amino acids: CASSIEGGTSYEQYF. The CDR3 nucleotides read TGTGCCAGTAGTATAGAGGGCGGGACCTCCTACGAGCAGTACTTC.

The CDR3 spells CASSLEGQGFPSGANVLTF. The CDR3 nucleotides read TGCGCCAGCAGCTTGGAGGGACAGGGTTTCCCGTCTGGGGCCAACGTCCTGACTTTC. J is TRBJ2-6 and V is TRBV5-1; 9 bases line up with TRBD1. Unmatched junction bases numbered 8, after V lost 0 bases and J lost 1 base. The CDR3 covers 19 residues. Germline V gene sequence: CDR1 SGHRS, CDR2 YFSETQ.

CDR3 sequence (DNA): TGTGCCAGCAGCGGCAGTGCCTACAATGAGCAGTTCTTC. Translated: CASSGSAYNEQFF. The rearrangement links TRBV5-4 to TRBJ2-1; D remains ambiguous. Trimming left V 4 bases short and J 2 bases short, with 7 bases between. Looked up from germline, CDR1 is SGHNT and CDR2 is YYREEE (reference sequence). The length of the CDR3 is 13 residues.

This chain joins TRBV28 and TRBJ2-7; D unresolved. Germline loops: CDR1 MDHEN, CDR2 SYDVKM. The V and J ends lost 5 bases and 0 bases respectively, with 11 bases between them. The CDR3 spans 14 residues. The CDR3 loop is CASSPLQLSYEQYF. In nucleotides, the CDR3 is TGTGCCAGCAGTCCTCTTCAACTCTCCTACGAGCAGTACTTC.

The rearrangement links TRBV4-3 to TRBJ2-1, with D maybe TRBD2 (6 bases). The CDR3 spans 13 residues. V shed 4 bases and J shed 8 bases, with 12 bases lying between them. The germline gives CDR1 LGHNA, CDR2 YSLEER. CDR3: CASSLGTVDEQFF. CDR3 DNA: TGCGCCAGCAGCCTAGGGACTGTCGATGAGCAGTTCTTC.

This chain connects TRBV27 to TRBJ2-7; 9 nucleotides line up with TRBD2. Germline values: CDR1 MNHEY, CDR2 SMNVEV (reference sequence). This CDR3 has 16 amino acids. The ends lost 5 bases at V and 0 bases at J; junction bases unmatched: 8. The CDR3 DNA is TGTGCCAGCAGTCCCTCCCATAGCGGGAGCTCCTACGAGCAGTACTTC. Encoded protein: CASSPSHSGSSYEQYF.

The V and J genes are TRBV7-2 and TRBJ1-2; D possibly corresponds to TRBD1 (6 bases). The germline CDR1 and CDR2 sequences are SGHTA and FQGNSA. The CDR3 spans 14 residues. V lost 5 bases to trimming and J lost 8 bases, with 18 bases between them. The CDR3 nucleotides are TGTGCCAGCAGCCCCGTGAGTACAGGGTCCGGCTACACCTTC. It specifies CASSPVSTGSGYTF.

V usage is TRBV9 and J usage is TRBJ2-2; D ambiguous. There are 15 residues in the CDR3. Germline CDR1 reads SGDLS; CDR2 reads YYNGEE. V was trimmed by 5 bases and J by 3 bases, leaving 14 bases between them. The CDR3 nucleotides are TGTGCCAGCAGTGGAAGGATTCGGGACACCGGGGAGCTGTTTTTT. This translates into CASSGRIRDTGELFF.

The rearrangement joins TRBV27 to TRBJ2-1, with TRBD1 matching 9 bases. V was pared by 4 bases and J by 1 base, with 8 bases of the junction left unmatched. Per germline, CDR1 MNHEY and CDR2 SMNVEV (reference sequence). This CDR3 is built from 17 residues. CDR3 region: CASSSGQGGSSYNEQFF. CDR3 in DNA: TGTGCCAGCAGTTCGGGACAGGGAGGCTCTTCCTACAATGAGCAGTTCTTC.

The chain is built from TRBV28 and TRBJ1-5, with 10 bases that match TRBD1. Germline V CDR1 and CDR2: MDHEN, SYDVKM. V lost 8 bases, J lost 6 bases, and 13 bases stayed unmatched. The CDR3 is 16 amino acids. The CDR3 nucleotides are TGTGCCAGCGGCTTCGAACCGGGACAGGGGTTTCAGCCCCAGCATTTT. Its translation is CASGFEPGQGFQPQHF.

The chain employs TRBV6-2 or TRBV6-3 and TRBJ2-7; D is uncertain. Germline CDR1 and CDR2: MNHEY and SVGEGT. V was cut by 2 bases and J by 5 bases, with 7 bases left in between. The length of the CDR3 is 12 residues. In DNA form, the CDR3 reads TGTGCCAGCAGTTACCTGACTGACGAGCAGTACTTC. Protein: CASSYLTDEQYF.

The rearrangement uses TRBV3-1 and TRBJ2-7, with D possibly matching TRBD1 (6 bases). The CDR3 has 13 amino acids. Trimming took 0 bases from V and 4 from J, leaving 7 bases between them. Germline CDR1 and CDR2: LGHDT and YNNKEL (reference sequence). The CDR3 spells CASSQEDRYEQYF. The CDR3, as DNA: TGTGCCAGCAGCCAAGAGGACAGATACGAGCAGTACTTC.

This sequence joins TRBV19 and TRBJ2-1, with a tentative D call TRBD1 (6 bases). Germline lookup yields CDR1 LNHDA and CDR2 SQIVND (reference sequence). The CDR3 length is 15 residues. Trimming stripped 6 bases from V and 3 bases from J, with 15 bases between. The CDR3 DNA reads TGTGCCAGTAGACATGGGGGCGGATACTACAATGAGCAGTTCTTC. Its protein product is CASRHGGGYYNEQFF.

This chain links TRBV7-8 with TRBJ2-5; the D call may be TRBD1 or TRBD2 (6 bases each). V was pared by 1 base and J by 7 bases, with 16 bases between. This CDR3 contains 15 residues. CDR1 and CDR2 from the germline V gene are SGHVS and FQNEAQ. In DNA, the CDR3 is TGTGCCAGCAGCTTAGAAGGGGGGTGGGCCATGACCCAGTACTTC. Protein sequence: CASSLEGGWAMTQYF.

The V gene is TRBV7-2, the J gene TRBJ2-3; 7 bases are shared with TRBD2. Germline-derived CDR1 and CDR2 are SGHTA and FQGNSA. The ends lost 3 bases at V and 2 bases at J; junction bases unmatched: 8. The CDR3 has 16 amino acids. This CDR3 reads CASSFGAGFFTDTQYF. Here the CDR3 DNA reads TGTGCCAGCAGCTTTGGAGCGGGATTCTTCACAGATACGCAGTATTTT. The entire variable domain, with the rest obtained from reference TRBV7-2 and TRBJ2-3, is as follows: GAGVSQSPSNKVTEKGKDVELRCDPISGHTALYWYRQSLGQGLEFLIYFQGNSAPDKSGLPSDRFSAERTGGSVSTLTIQRTQQEDSAVYLCASSFGAGFFTDTQYFGPGTRLTVL.

The V gene is TRBV27, the J gene TRBJ1-2; no definite D call. V gave up 0 bases and J gave up 2 bases, with 7 bases separating them. Per the germline V gene, CDR1 is MNHEY and CDR2 is SMNVEV (reference sequence). CDR3 length equals 14 residues. The CDR3 sequence: CASSLSGKNYGYTF. The CDR3 DNA reads as TGTGCCAGCAGTTTATCGGGGAAGAACTATGGCTACACCTTC.

This clonotype was counted a single time. Here the CDR3 reads CATLDSGSEATDTQYF. The CDR3 nucleotides are TGCGCCACCCTAGATAGCGGGAGCGAAGCCACAGATACGCAGTATTTT. The chain joins TRBV10-2 to TRBJ2-3; 9 bases are a match to TRBD2. Trimming at V came to 10 bases and at J to 2 bases, leaving 13 bases not matched to a gene. The CDR3 sequence is 16 residues long. CDR1 WSHSY and CDR2 SAAADI come from the germline V gene.